This TCR beta chain stems from a study of cytomegalovirus exposure and HLA in healthy donors. The primer mix had 60 Vbeta and 13 Jbeta primers. This table comes from immunoSEQ multiplex PCR, and its TCRdb copy is limited to in-frame clones, with some not included. The table has roughly 150,000 clones, roughly 76% seen once. The CDR3 has 15 amino acids. Germline V gene sequence: CDR1 LNHDA, CDR2 SQIVND (reference sequence). Trimming took 6 bases from V and 3 from J; bases not matched to a gene: 5. General study results and limits: Immune exposure data for these donors was limited to CMV serostatus. Researchers reported in a later analysis that a missense DCLRE1C variant was tied to TCR beta V- and J-gene trimming.

Turning to this clone: Its antigen is not known.

The V and J genes are TRBV19 and TRBJ2-1, with 10 bases fitting TRBD1. The origin of this receptor is a male donor in good health and CMV-seronegative. The material sequenced was PBMCs. For the CDR3, the DNA is TGTGCCAGTAGCACGACAGGGGGCGTCTACAATGAGCAGTTCTTC. This gives the protein CASSTTGGVYNEQFF.